Following are 9 T cell receptor beta chains from one sample sequenced in a study of molecular identifiers for immune sequencing clone quantification (dated by TCRdb to 2017 to 2018). Library construction relied on PCR. These reads were obtained on a NextSeq 500. In TCRdb, the public reads were trimmed at Q25 with fastp and aligned with MiXCR, with productive beta chains retained. Here each entry gathers all rows of one CDR3 protein and keeps the most common genes and DNA. The sample profile shows 490,000 or so distinct CDR3 sequences; roughly 24% of them were found once. Of the sample, roughly 0.77% falls within the top ten clones. Sequencing was done on a sample of naive CD8+ T cells from blood, with Jurkat cell RNA spiked in. Sample cell subset or site, as interpreted from the label and publication: FACS-sorted CD8+CD4-CCR7+CD45RA+ naive T cells. These receptors all come from a human donor in good health. Some libraries in this study had Jurkat cell RNA spiked in.

The chain is built from TRBV14 and TRBJ2-7, with D perhaps matching TRBD1 or TRBD2 (6 bases each). Trimming left V 1 base short and J 9 bases short, with 19 bases between. The CDR3 runs 15 residues. Looked up from germline, CDR1 is SGHDN and CDR2 is FVKESK. CDR3: CASSQARGARSGQYF. The CDR3 coding sequence is TGTGCCAGCAGCCAAGCTAGGGGGGCCAGGAGCGGGCAGTACTTC.

The sample holds many counts of this clonotype. The chain employs TRBV5-1 and TRBJ2-5; D possibly corresponds to TRBD1 (5 bases). This CDR3 comprises 15 residues. Trimming shortened V by 4 bases and J by 5 bases, and 18 bases separated the two germline ends. The germline V gene encodes CDR1 SGHRS and CDR2 YFSETQ. The CDR3 DNA reads TGCGCCAGCAGCATAAGGGGTAACCGTGTTGAGACCCAGTACTTC. Protein: CASSIRGNRVETQYF.

This clonotype has a count of ten or more. The genes are TRBV4-3 and TRBJ2-5; maybe TRBD1 (6 bases). Germline V CDR1 and CDR2: LGHNA, YSLEER. Trimming shortened V by 1 base and J by 7 bases, and 10 bases separated the two germline ends. The CDR3 covers 13 residues. The CDR3 nucleotides are TGCGCCAGCAGCCAAGCCCGAGGGGGGACCCAGTACTTC. It specifies CASSQARGGTQYF.

The V call is TRBV14, the J call TRBJ2-2; 9 bases match TRBD1. V lost 2 bases to trimming and J lost 8 bases; unmatched junction nucleotides: 12. Germline lookup yields CDR1 SGHDN and CDR2 FVKESK. CDR3 length equals 17 residues. The CDR3 sequence: CASSQSRDRALPGELFF. Here the CDR3 DNA reads TGTGCCAGCAGCCAAAGCAGGGACAGGGCCCTTCCGGGGGAGCTGTTTTTT.

The gene calls are TRBV7-9 and TRBJ2-7; D is unclear. The CDR3 runs to 15 residues. Trimming shortened V by 5 bases and J by 0 bases, and 14 bases separated the two germline ends. Germline CDR1 is SEHNR and CDR2 is FQNEAQ (reference sequence). The CDR3 bases are TGTGCCAGCAGCGGAACAGCTTCCCTCTCCTACGAGCAGTACTTC. This codes for CASSGTASLSYEQYF.

The chain links TRBV27 to TRBJ2-4; tentative D call: TRBD1 (5 bases). The CDR3 contains 17 residues. CDR1 MNHEY and CDR2 SMNVEV come from the germline V gene (reference sequence). With 5 bases removed from V and 0 bases from J, the gap between germline ends came to 17 bases. CDR3 sequence: CASSGAGQTLAKNIQYF. The CDR3 region has the DNA TGTGCCAGCAGTGGGGCAGGTCAGACTCTAGCCAAAAACATTCAGTACTTC.

In regard to this clonotype: At one boundary the junction diverges from the germline segment, which might be a read error. This chain joins TRBV6-5 and TRBJ2-1, with 7 bases lining up with TRBD1. Germline lookup yields CDR1 MNHEY and CDR2 SVGAGI. The CDR3 totals 14 residues. The CDR3 spells CASRTFTGDNEQIF. The CDR3 nucleotides read TGTGCCAGCAGAACCTTCACAGGGGACAATGAGCAGATCTTC.

This clonotype was seen a few times. The rearrangement joins TRBV10-2 to TRBJ2-3; 11 bases agree with TRBD2. Germline CDR1 WSHSY, CDR2 SAAADI. The V and J ends lost 4 bases and 2 bases, in that order; junction bases with no gene match: 8. CDR3 length equals 17 residues. The CDR3 reads CASSAPGLAATTDTQYF. In DNA form, the CDR3 reads TGCGCCAGCAGTGCTCCGGGACTAGCGGCCACCACAGATACGCAGTATTTT.

The chain has TRBV12-3 or TRBV12-4 and TRBJ2-5; D is possibly TRBD1 (5 bases). The CDR3 extends over 13 amino acids. Trimming pared 8 bases from V and 3 bases from J, leaving 13 bases between. CDR3 bases: TGTGCCAGCCAAGTGGGGCCCGAAGAGACCCAGTACTTC. Translating it yields CASQVGPEETQYF.